This T cell receptor (beta chain) was obtained from a study of metastatic and nonmetastatic thyroid tumors. Across the study: From malignant and benign thyroid patients, repertoires in blood and in tumor or nodule tissue were compared.

In the authors' workflow: CDR3 differences across clinicopathological groups were used to build a distant-metastasis classifier for papillary thyroid cancer. TCRdb ran MiXCR on the PCR reads. The V and J calls here are based on TCRdb, not the publication. Here the sample spans under 20,000 clones, less than 30% being singletons. Only a few counts were recorded for this clone. The antigen remains unidentified. The entire patient cohort was treatment-naive prior to thyroid surgery. Overall study results and limits: Significantly higher TCR beta diversity was reportedly seen in malignant thyroid tumors than benign nodules, in blood and tumor.

The CDR3 runs to 13 residues. The ends were cut back, 2 bases at V and 5 bases at J, with 7 bases in the middle. CDR1 and CDR2 from the germline V gene are LGHNA and YSLEER. J is TRBJ1-5 and V is TRBV4-3; D is unclear. Material: tumor tissue. The receptor was isolated from a male donor with papillary thyroid cancer or a benign thyroid nodule (not recorded which). Some clones in this sample may be carry-over from other donors' samples. The chain's CDR3 is CASSQSADQPQHF. In DNA, the CDR3 is TGCGCCAGCAGCCAATCGGCAGATCAGCCCCAGCATTTT.